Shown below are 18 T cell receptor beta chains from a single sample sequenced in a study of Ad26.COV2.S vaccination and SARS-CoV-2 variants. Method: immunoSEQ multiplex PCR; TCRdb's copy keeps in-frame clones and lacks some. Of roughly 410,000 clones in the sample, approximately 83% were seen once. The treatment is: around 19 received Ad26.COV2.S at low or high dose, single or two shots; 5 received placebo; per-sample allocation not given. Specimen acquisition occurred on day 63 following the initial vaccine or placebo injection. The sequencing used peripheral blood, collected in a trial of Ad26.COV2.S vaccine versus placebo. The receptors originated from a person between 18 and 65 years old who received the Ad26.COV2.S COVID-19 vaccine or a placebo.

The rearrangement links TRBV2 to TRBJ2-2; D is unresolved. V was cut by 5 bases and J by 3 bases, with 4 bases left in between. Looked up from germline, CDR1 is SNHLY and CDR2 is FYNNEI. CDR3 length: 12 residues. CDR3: CASSRDTGELFF. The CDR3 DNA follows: TGTGCCAGCAGTAGGGACACCGGGGAGCTGTTTTTT. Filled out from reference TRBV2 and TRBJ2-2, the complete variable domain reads EPEVTQTPSHQVTQMGQEVILRCVPISNHLYFYWYRQILGQKVEFLVSFYNNEISEKSEIFDDQFSVERPDGSNFTLKIRSTKLEDSAMYFCASSRDTGELFFGEGSRLTVL.

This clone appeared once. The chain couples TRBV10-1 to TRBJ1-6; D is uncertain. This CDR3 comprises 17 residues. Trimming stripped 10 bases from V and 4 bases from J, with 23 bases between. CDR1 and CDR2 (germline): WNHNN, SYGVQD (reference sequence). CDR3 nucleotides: TGCGCCAACGGAGACTGTAGTAAAGGACGTTATAATTCACCCCTCCACTTT. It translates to CANGDCSKGRYNSPLHF.

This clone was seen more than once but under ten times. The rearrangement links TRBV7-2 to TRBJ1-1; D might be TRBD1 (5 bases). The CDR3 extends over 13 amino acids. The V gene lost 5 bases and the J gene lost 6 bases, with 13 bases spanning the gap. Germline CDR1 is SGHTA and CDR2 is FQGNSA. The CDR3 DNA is TGTGCCAGCAGCACGCCAGGGAAAGCTGAAGCTTTCTTT. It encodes CASSTPGKAEAFF.

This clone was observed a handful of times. CDR3 nucleotide sequence: TGCGCCACGCGACAGGGAGGAACAGATACGCAGTATTTT. Translation gives CATRQGGTDTQYF. The chain combines TRBV10-1 with TRBJ2-3, with D possibly TRBD1 on 7 matching bases. The germline gives CDR1 WNHNN, CDR2 SYGVQD (reference sequence). This CDR3 has 13 residues. Trimming pared 10 bases from V and 3 bases from J, leaving 14 bases between.

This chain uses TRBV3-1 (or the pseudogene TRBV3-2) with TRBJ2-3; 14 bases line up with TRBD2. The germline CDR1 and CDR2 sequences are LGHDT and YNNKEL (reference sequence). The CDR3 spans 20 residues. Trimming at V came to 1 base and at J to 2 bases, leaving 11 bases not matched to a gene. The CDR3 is CASSQVPGLAGAGNTDTQYF. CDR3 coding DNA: TGTGCCAGCAGCCAAGTTCCGGGACTAGCGGGAGCCGGGAACACAGATACGCAGTATTTT.

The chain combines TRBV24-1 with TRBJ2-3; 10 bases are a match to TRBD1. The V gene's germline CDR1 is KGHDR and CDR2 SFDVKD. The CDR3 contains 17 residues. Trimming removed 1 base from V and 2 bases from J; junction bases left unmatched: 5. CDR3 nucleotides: TGTGCCACCAGTGATTTAGGCGGGACAGGGGACACAGATACGCAGTATTTT. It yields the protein CATSDLGGTGDTDTQYF.

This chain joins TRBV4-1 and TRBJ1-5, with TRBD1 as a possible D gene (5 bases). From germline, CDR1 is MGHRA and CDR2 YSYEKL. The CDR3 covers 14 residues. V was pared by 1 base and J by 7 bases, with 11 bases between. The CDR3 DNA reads TGCGCCAGCAGCCAAGGCCTTGGGGACCAGCCCCAGCATTTT. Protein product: CASSQGLGDQPQHF.

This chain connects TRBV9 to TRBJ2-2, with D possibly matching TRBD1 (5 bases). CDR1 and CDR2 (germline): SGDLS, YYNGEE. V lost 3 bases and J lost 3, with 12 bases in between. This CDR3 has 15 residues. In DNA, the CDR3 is TGTGCCAGCAGCGAGGACACGGGCGACACCGGGGAGCTGTTTTTT. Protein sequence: CASSEDTGDTGELFF.

DNA for the CDR3: TGTGCCAGCCGGGAGGCCCCCTACAATGAGCAGTTCTTC. Encoded protein: CASREAPYNEQFF. This chain uses TRBV14 with TRBJ2-1, with 7 positions matching TRBD2. J lost 2 bases, V lost 8 bases, and 3 bases had no gene match. CDR1 and CDR2 from the germline V gene are SGHDN and FVKESK. This CDR3 comprises 13 residues.

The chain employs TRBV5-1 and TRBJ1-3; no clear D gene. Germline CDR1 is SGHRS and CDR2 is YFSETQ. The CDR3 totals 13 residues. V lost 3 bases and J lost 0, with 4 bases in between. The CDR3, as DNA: TGCGCCAGCAGCTGGGACTCTGGAAACACCATATATTTT. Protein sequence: CASSWDSGNTIYF.

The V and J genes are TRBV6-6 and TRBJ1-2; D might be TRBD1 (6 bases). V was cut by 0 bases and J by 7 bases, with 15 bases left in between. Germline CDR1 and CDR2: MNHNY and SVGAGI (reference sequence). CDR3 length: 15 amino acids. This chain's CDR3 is CASSYSLDSLGGYTF. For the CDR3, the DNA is TGTGCCAGCAGTTACTCGTTGGACAGCCTCGGTGGCTACACCTTC.

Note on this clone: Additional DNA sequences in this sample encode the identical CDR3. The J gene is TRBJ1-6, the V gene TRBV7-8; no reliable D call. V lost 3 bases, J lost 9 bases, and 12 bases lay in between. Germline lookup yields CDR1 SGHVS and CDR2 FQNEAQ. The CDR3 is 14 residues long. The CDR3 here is CASSFSGVGSPLHF. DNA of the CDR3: TGTGCCAGCAGCTTTAGCGGGGTTGGTTCACCCCTCCACTTT. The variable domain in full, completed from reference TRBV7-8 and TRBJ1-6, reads GAGVSQSPRYKVAKRGQDVALRCDPISGHVSLFWYQQALGQGPEFLTYFQNEAQLDKSGLPSDRFFAERPEGSVSTLKIQRTQQEDSAVYLCASSFSGVGSPLHFGNGTRLTVT.

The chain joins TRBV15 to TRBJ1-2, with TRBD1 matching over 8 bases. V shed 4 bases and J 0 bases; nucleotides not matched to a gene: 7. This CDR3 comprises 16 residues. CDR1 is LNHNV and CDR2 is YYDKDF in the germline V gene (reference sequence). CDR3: CATSTDRGSTNYGYTF. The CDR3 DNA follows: TGTGCCACCAGCACCGACAGGGGCTCGACTAACTATGGCTACACCTTC. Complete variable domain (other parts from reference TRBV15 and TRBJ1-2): DAMVIQNPRYQVTQFGKPVTLSCSQTLNHNVMYWYQQKSSQAPKLLFHYYDKDFNNEADTPDNFQSRRPNTSFCFLDIRSPGLGDTAMYLCATSTDRGSTNYGYTFGSGTRLTVV.

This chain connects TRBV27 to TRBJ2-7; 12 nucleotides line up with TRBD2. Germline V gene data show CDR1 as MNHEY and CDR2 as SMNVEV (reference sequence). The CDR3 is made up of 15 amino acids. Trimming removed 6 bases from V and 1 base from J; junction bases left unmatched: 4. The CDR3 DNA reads TGTGCCAGCAGCAGACTAGCGGGAGCTTCCTACGAGCAGTACTTC. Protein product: CASSRLAGASYEQYF.

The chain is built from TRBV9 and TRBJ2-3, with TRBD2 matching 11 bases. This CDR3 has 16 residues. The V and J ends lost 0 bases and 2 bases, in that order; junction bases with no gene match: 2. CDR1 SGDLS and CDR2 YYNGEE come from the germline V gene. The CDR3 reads CASSVVSGGVTDTQYF. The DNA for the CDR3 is TGTGCCAGCAGCGTAGTTAGCGGGGGGGTCACAGATACGCAGTATTTT.

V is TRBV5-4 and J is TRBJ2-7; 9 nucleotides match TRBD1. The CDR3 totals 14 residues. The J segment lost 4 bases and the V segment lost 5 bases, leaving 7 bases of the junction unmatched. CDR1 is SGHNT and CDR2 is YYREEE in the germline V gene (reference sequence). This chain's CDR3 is CASSPGTGNYEQYF. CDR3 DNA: TGTGCCAGCAGTCCCGGGACAGGGAATTACGAGCAGTACTTC.

The DNA for the CDR3 is TGTGCCAGCAGTCGGGAACAGCCAGGGTTGAACATTCAGTACTTC. It specifies CASSREQPGLNIQYF. The rearrangement uses TRBV28 and TRBJ2-4, with D perhaps matching TRBD1 or TRBD2 (5 bases each). V shed 5 bases and J shed 7 bases, with 18 bases lying between them. CDR3 length: 15 amino acids. Germline V CDR1 and CDR2: MDHEN, SYDVKM.

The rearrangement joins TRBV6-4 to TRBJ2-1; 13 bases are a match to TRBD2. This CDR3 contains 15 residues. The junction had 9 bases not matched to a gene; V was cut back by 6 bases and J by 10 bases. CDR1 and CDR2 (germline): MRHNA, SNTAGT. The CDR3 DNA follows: TGTGCCAGCAGCAAGACTAGCGGGGGGTCGGTGGAGCAGTTCTTC. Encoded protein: CASSKTSGGSVEQFF.